These 15 T cell receptor beta chains originate from one sample sequenced in a study of blood T cell repertoires in COVID-19. Here immunoSEQ multiplex PCR was the method, and the copy in TCRdb shows in-frame clones only, minus some. Here the sample spans 250,000 or so clones, 85% to 90% being singletons. Sample: peripheral blood. The receptors were gathered from a woman between 55 and 75 years old with COVID-19, enrolled during active disease.

This clone was counted a single time. This chain links TRBV14 with TRBJ1-1; possible D gene TRBD1, 6 bases. Trimming took 7 bases from V and 5 from J, leaving 14 bases between them. From germline, CDR1 is SGHDN and CDR2 FVKESK. The CDR3 sequence is 13 residues long. The CDR3 coding sequence is TGTGCCAGCAATGTACAGGGAGGGACTGAAGCTTTCTTT. This codes for CASNVQGGTEAFF.

To note about this clone: This same CDR3 is encoded by further DNA sequences in the sample. The CDR3 reads CASSKQGANYGYTF. CDR3 bases: TGTGCCAGCAGTAAACAGGGGGCTAACTATGGCTACACCTTC. The rearrangement uses TRBV28 and TRBJ1-2, with 8 nucleotides matching TRBD1. The CDR3 consists of 14 residues. Germline CDR1 reads MDHEN; CDR2 reads SYDVKM. Trimming at V came to 5 bases and at J to 0 bases, leaving 2 bases not matched to a gene.

The chain has TRBV5-1 and TRBJ2-4; 9 bases agree with TRBD1. Germline V lookup: CDR1 SGHRS, CDR2 YFSETQ. V lost 3 bases to trimming and J lost 9 bases; unmatched junction nucleotides: 4. CDR3 length: 13 residues. This CDR3 reads CASSYSTGGIQYF. CDR3 nucleotide sequence: TGCGCCAGCAGCTATTCGACAGGGGGCATTCAGTACTTC.

The CDR3 DNA follows: TGCGCCAGCAGCTTGGTAGGGGGCTTTCAGCCCCAGCATTTT. Its protein is CASSLVGGFQPQHF. This chain uses TRBV5-1 with TRBJ1-5; 7 bases match TRBD1. The germline V gene has CDR1 SGHRS and CDR2 YFSETQ. CDR3 length: 14 residues. Unmatched junction bases numbered 3, after V lost 0 bases and J lost 6 bases.

V and J are TRBV3-1 (or the pseudogene TRBV3-2) and TRBJ2-3, with D perhaps matching TRBD2 (6 bases). V gave up 1 base and J gave up 2 bases, with 10 bases separating them. Germline CDR1 and CDR2: LGHDT and YNNKEL (reference sequence). This CDR3 spans 15 amino acids. Written as DNA, the CDR3 is TGTGCCAGCAGCCAAGGTGGGGGGTACACAGATACGCAGTATTTT. It is translated as CASSQGGGYTDTQYF.

DNA of the CDR3: TGTGCCAGCTCACCTCAAACGGGACAGAGCACAGATACGCAGTATTTT. Amino acids: CASSPQTGQSTDTQYF. This chain links TRBV18 with TRBJ2-3; 7 positions match TRBD1. Per the germline V gene, CDR1 is KGHSH and CDR2 is LQKENI. Trimming at V came to 3 bases and at J to 0 bases, leaving 6 bases not matched to a gene. There are 16 residues in the CDR3. Full variable domain (remainder filled in from reference TRBV18 and TRBJ2-3): NAGVMQNPRHLVRRRGQEARLRCSPMKGHSHVYWYRQLPEEGLKFMVYLQKENIIDESGMPKERFSAEFPKEGPSILRIQQVVRGDSAAYFCASSPQTGQSTDTQYFGPGTRLTVL.

V and J are TRBV5-1 and TRBJ1-1; TRBD1 matches at 7 bases. CDR1 is SGHRS and CDR2 is YFSETQ in the germline V gene. This CDR3 is built from 14 residues. With 0 bases clipped from V and 5 bases from J, the junction kept 4 bases outside the gene matches. CDR3 amino acids: CASSLGQGRTEAFF. CDR3 nucleotides: TGCGCCAGCAGCTTGGGACAGGGTCGGACTGAAGCTTTCTTT.

The chain recombines TRBV4-2 with TRBJ2-7; the match to TRBD1 covers 8 bases. V was clipped by 0 bases and J by 3 bases; unmatched bases: 7. The CDR3 is 16 amino acids. The V gene's germline CDR1 is LGHNA and CDR2 YNFKEQ. CDR3: CASSQEGPGGIYEQYF. The CDR3 coding sequence is TGTGCCAGCAGCCAAGAGGGGCCAGGGGGCATCTACGAGCAGTACTTC.

The chain has TRBV4-3 and TRBJ2-5; tentative D call: TRBD2 (6 bases). V was clipped by 1 base and J by 2 bases, with 17 bases between them. CDR3 length: 17 amino acids. Germline values: CDR1 LGHNA, CDR2 YSLEER. CDR3 in DNA: TGCGCCAGCAGCCAAGGTCGATTCTGGGACTCACAAGAGACCCAGTACTTC. Encoded protein: CASSQGRFWDSQETQYF.

The rearrangement links TRBV30 to TRBJ1-1, with 7 bases aligning to TRBD1. Germline V gene lookup returns CDR1 GTSNPN and CDR2 SVGIG (reference sequence). The CDR3 contains 15 residues. J was trimmed by 6 bases and V by 3 bases; bases with no gene match: 13. Here the CDR3 reads CAWRALGTGEAEAFF. CDR3 coding DNA: TGTGCCTGGAGGGCATTGGGCACAGGGGAAGCTGAAGCTTTCTTT. Together with reference TRBV30 and TRBJ1-1, the CDR3 gives the full variable domain: SQTIHQWPATLVQPVGSPLSLECTVEGTSNPNLYWYRQAAGRGLQLLFYSVGIGQISSEVPQNLSASRPQDRQFILSSKKLLLSDSGFYLCAWRALGTGEAEAFFGQGTRLTVV.

There are a few counts of this clone. The chain joins TRBV4-1 to TRBJ1-2, with 10 bases lining up with TRBD1. Germline loops: CDR1 MGHRA, CDR2 YSYEKL. The length of the CDR3 is 14 residues. J gave up 8 bases and V 4 bases, and 7 bases lay outside the gene matches. CDR3 coding DNA: TGCGCCAGCAGCCGGGACAGGGGACGACGAGGCTACACCTTC. It specifies CASSRDRGRRGYTF.

This chain links TRBV12-3 or TRBV12-4 with TRBJ1-1; D is unclear. V lost 7 bases and J 1 base, leaving 10 bases between the germline ends. CDR3 size: 13 residues. In DNA form, the CDR3 reads TGTGCCAGCACCCCCTCCAGGAACACTGAAGCTTTCTTT. This sequence encodes CASTPSRNTEAFF.

The rearrangement uses TRBV18 and TRBJ1-4; weak D call: TRBD1 (5 bases). The CDR3 totals 15 residues. CDR1 is KGHSH, CDR2 LQKENI, per germline. V was clipped by 3 bases and J by 3 bases, with 11 bases between them. The CDR3 here is CASSPAGLANEKLFF. The DNA of the CDR3 is TGTGCCAGCTCACCCGCAGGGCTGGCTAATGAAAAACTGTTTTTT.

CDR3 amino acids: CASSSTPTGQETQYF. CDR3 nucleotide sequence: TGTGCCAGCAGTTCGACCCCGACGGGGCAAGAGACCCAGTACTTC. The rearrangement uses TRBV7-6 and TRBJ2-5; perhaps TRBD2 as D (5 bases). This CDR3 comprises 15 residues. V was pared by 6 bases and J by 2 bases, with 16 bases between. Germline CDR1 SGHVS, CDR2 FNYEAQ.

The rearrangement links TRBV7-2 to TRBJ1-2; the D gene is possibly TRBD1 (5 bases). V shed 1 base and J shed 4 bases, with 10 bases lying between them. Germline lookup yields CDR1 SGHTA and CDR2 FQGNSA. The CDR3 sequence is 14 residues long. CDR3 nucleotide sequence: TGTGCCAGCAGCTTAGAGGGGCAGATCTATGGCTACACCTTC. The encoded protein is CASSLEGQIYGYTF. Full variable domain (missing parts from reference TRBV7-2 and TRBJ1-2): GAGVSQSPSNKVTEKGKDVELRCDPISGHTALYWYRQSLGQGLEFLIYFQGNSAPDKSGLPSDRFSAERTGGSVSTLTIQRTQQEDSAVYLCASSLEGQIYGYTFGSGTRLTVV.